Listed here are 2 T cell receptor beta chains from one sample, sequenced in a study of breast tumors, draining lymph nodes, adjacent tissues. Axillary draining lymph nodes of breast cancer patients supplied the node samples. From the multiplex PCR reads, TCRdb called clonotypes with MiXCR, one entry per CDR3 protein. The profile shows around 300,000 distinct CDR3 sequences, more than 30% of them singletons. Sequencing input: axillary lymph node tissue. The receptors stem from a female donor with breast cancer. Some clones in this sample may be carry-over from other donors' samples.

This clonotype was seen a handful of times. A read error may be the cause here, since a much bigger clone is one base away. The CDR3 here is CSARVYLDRAQYF. CDR3 in DNA: TGCAGTGCTAGAGTTTACTTGGATCGAGCGCAGTACTTC. The chain is built from TRBV20-1 and TRBJ2-7; D is ambiguous. Trimming cost V 1 base and J 9 bases, with 16 bases left between them. The CDR3 has 13 residues. Per germline, CDR1 DFQATT and CDR2 SNEGSKA (reference sequence).

V gene TRBV4-1 combines with J gene TRBJ1-2; D is possibly TRBD1 (5 bases). The germline CDR1 and CDR2 sequences are MGHRA and YSYEKL. Between the trimmed V and J ends, which lost 0 bases and 7 bases, there was a span of 21 bases. This CDR3 comprises 17 residues. The DNA of the CDR3 is TGCGCCAGCAGCCAAGACAGGGCCGGCCAAAGGCACGCTGGCTACACCTTC. Residues: CASSQDRAGQRHAGYTF.